This T cell receptor (beta chain) was sequenced in a study of regulatory T cells in long-lasting Graves disease. Whole-study findings and limits: Among samples with persistent disease, TRBV28, TRBJ1-2 and TRBJ2-5 were favored.

Time point reported: newly diagnosed GD, antithyroid drugs for less than 3 months. Following extraction of RNA from PBMCs, that RNA was used to make the TCR library. By American Thyroid Association guidelines, Graves' disease was diagnosed in the cohort. Arm-PCR of CDR3 regions with iRepertoire HTBI primers generated TCR beta libraries. TCRdb reanalysed the multiplex PCR reads using MiXCR and keeps one entry per CDR3 protein. The table includes more than 300,000 distinct CDR3 sequences, roughly 10% detected once. This clonotype was observed at least ten times. Its antigen remains unknown. CDR1 and CDR2 (germline): SGHAT, FQNNGV. The ends were cut back, 1 base at V and 3 bases at J, with 13 bases in the middle. The CDR3 covers 16 residues. The same data also contributed to another study, on T cells in Graves' hyperthyroidism and ophthalmopathy.

The specimen comprised peripheral blood mononuclear cells (PBMCs), sampled at new diagnosis, from a patient treated with antithyroid drugs. The J gene is TRBJ2-1, the V gene TRBV11-2; the D gene is possibly TRBD1 (6 bases). This sequence was found in a young woman with Graves disease. The CDR3 here is CASSLGAGAYYNEQFF. The CDR3 bases are TGTGCCAGCAGCTTAGGGGCAGGGGCCTACTACAATGAGCAGTTCTTC.